A selection of T cell receptor beta chains follows, all from one sample in a study of Graves' ophthalmopathy and Graves' hyperthyroidism. TCRdb analysed the multiplex PCR reads with MiXCR anew, one entry per CDR3 protein. The sample contains about 640,000 distinct CDR3 sequences, more than 40% of which appear only once. Specimen: peripheral blood. These receptors were obtained from an adult man with Graves' ophthalmopathy. Each CDR3 is given without its conserved first and last residue. Clone size is stated in some rows and not others, as once, few, many or a class when expanded.

size: -
V: TRBV7-8
J: TRBJ1-2
CDR3: ASSPPARDYGYT

size: many
V: TRBV13
J: TRBJ2-6
CDR3: ASSLAAGSSGANVLT

size: many
V: TRBV9
J: TRBJ1-2
CDR3: ASSPRTGGDDYGYT

size: -
V: TRBV25-1
J: TRBJ1-5
CDR3: ASSETGSNQPQH

size: few
V: TRBV5-1
J: TRBJ2-5
CDR3: ASSPGGGIKETQY

size: few
V: TRBV4-1
J: TRBJ2-7
CDR3: ASSHHKFYEQY

size: few
V: TRBV3-1
J: TRBJ1-2
CDR3: ASSQDGRTGGYT

size: many
V: TRBV20-1
J: TRBJ1-6
CDR3: SAAGTVNSPLH

size: few
V: TRBV6-2/TRBV6-3
J: TRBJ1-2
CDR3: ASSYAPSYGYT

size: few
V: TRBV20-1
J: TRBJ2-7
CDR3: SARAAPQGTYEQY

size: many
V: TRBV12-3/TRBV12-4
J: TRBJ1-5
CDR3: ASSLDSLSNQPQH

size: few
V: TRBV20-1
J: TRBJ1-6
CDR3: SASWTGASYNSPLH

size: once
V: TRBV10-2
J: TRBJ2-5
CDR3: ATYRPGGGETQY

size: few
V: TRBV7-3
J: TRBJ2-2
CDR3: ASRGQGAAGELF

size: few
V: TRBV12-3/TRBV12-4
J: TRBJ2-2
CDR3: ASSPTSGRKAGELF

size: many
V: TRBV11-2
J: TRBJ2-7
CDR3: ASSLGVGRSYEQY

size: many
V: TRBV9
J: TRBJ1-5
CDR3: ASSVYGLSNQPQH

size: many
V: TRBV12-3/TRBV12-4
J: TRBJ2-7
CDR3: ASRSSGRLYEQY

size: many
V: TRBV9
J: TRBJ2-7
CDR3: ASSREGYEQY

size: once
V: TRBV7-2
J: TRBJ2-5
CDR3: ASSQGWGFQETQY

size: -
V: TRBV2
J: TRBJ2-7
CDR3: ASVRDRGNEQY

size: few
V: TRBV12-3/TRBV12-4
J: TRBJ2-5
CDR3: ASRRGFRGLAYQETQY

size: -
V: TRBV7-2
J: TRBJ2-5
CDR3: ASSLWGGRGETQY

size: -
V: TRBV12-3/TRBV12-4
J: TRBJ1-3
CDR3: ASSLEGNGNTIY

size: -
V: TRBV9
J: TRBJ1-1
CDR3: ASAQPGQSEAF

size: -
V: TRBV6-5
J: TRBJ1-5
CDR3: ASSRGPQRGQPQH

size: -
V: TRBV6-5
J: TRBJ1-1
CDR3: ASSSGRVNTEAF

size: -
V: TRBV10-3
J: TRBJ1-4
CDR3: ASRGTNEKLF

size: -
V: TRBV20-1
J: TRBJ2-6
CDR3: SARRGTIQSGANVLT

size: many
V: TRBV2
J: TRBJ1-2
CDR3: ASTTSPSVYGYT

size: many
V: TRBV19
J: TRBJ1-2
CDR3: ASRQPGGQRYGYT

size: many
V: TRBV10-3
J: TRBJ1-5
CDR3: AISESGNQPQH

size: -
V: TRBV2
J: TRBJ2-2
CDR3: ASSYDTSEGTGELF

size: few
V: TRBV4-1
J: TRBJ1-3
CDR3: ASSQVMWLPHSGNTIY

size: many
V: TRBV10-3
J: TRBJ2-5
CDR3: AIRGGRGDVEPQY

size: many
V: TRBV14
J: TRBJ1-3
CDR3: ASSSQVAGNTIY

size: -
V: TRBV25-1
J: TRBJ1-4
CDR3: ASSATAGTVDEKLF

size: many
V: TRBV10-3
J: TRBJ1-1
CDR3: AISGTANTEAF

size: -
V: TRBV27
J: TRBJ1-1
CDR3: ASSLTGEYTEAF

size: many
V: TRBV10-3
J: TRBJ1-5
CDR3: ASSYAYSNQPQH

size: -
V: TRBV20-1
J: TRBJ2-5
CDR3: SAREVGRKTQY

size: -
V: TRBV5-1
J: TRBJ1-2
CDR3: ASSSTNGQVGTGEGYT

size: -
V: TRBV6-1
J: TRBJ2-7
CDR3: ASDPGQVTYEQY

size: -
V: TRBV11-2
J: TRBJ1-2
CDR3: ASSAVPGGGYGYT

size: -
V: TRBV4-3
J: TRBJ2-5
CDR3: ASSQITGGIGGETQY

size: -
V: TRBV7-9
J: TRBJ1-1
CDR3: ASSRGFAAEAF

size: -
V: TRBV2
J: TRBJ1-2
CDR3: ATYRDRGLYGYT

size: -
V: TRBV25-1
J: TRBJ1-2
CDR3: ASSGQGVAGYT

size: -
V: TRBV4-1
J: TRBJ1-3
CDR3: ASSQVEYFGARVDFGNTIY

size: -
V: TRBV29-1
J: TRBJ2-7
CDR3: SVGDGVHEQY

size: many
V: TRBV6-5
J: TRBJ2-7
CDR3: ASSYDRDSYEQY

size: -
V: TRBV29-1
J: TRBJ1-6
CDR3: SGQGLNSPLH

size: many
V: TRBV9
J: TRBJ1-2
CDR3: ASSESDREANYGYT

size: many
V: TRBV7-8
J: TRBJ1-1
CDR3: ASSPTAGPNTEAF

size: -
V: TRBV4-1
J: TRBJ2-7
CDR3: ASSQDSSGTPKEQY

size: many
V: TRBV19
J: TRBJ2-7
CDR3: ASSRRQGAEQY

size: few
V: TRBV14
J: TRBJ1-5
CDR3: ASSAQGVGNQPQH

size: -
V: TRBV7-9
J: TRBJ2-5
CDR3: AWSPDPAVETQY

size: many
V: TRBV18
J: TRBJ1-1
CDR3: ASSPPGTGGTEAF